This T cell receptor beta chain comes out of a study of glioma-infiltrating T cells. Overall study findings and caveats: CDR3 overlap between tissue and blood was very small. Non-neoplastic patients had below-expected tissue-blood divergence, while all gliomas exceeded expectation.

The iRepertoire nested amplicon-rescue multiplex PCR amplified TCR alpha and beta CDR3s from RNA. Tissue mRNA or PBMC total RNA, roughly 85-450 ng, went into one-step reverse transcription and amplification. TCRdb analysed the multiplex PCR reads with MiXCR anew, one entry per CDR3 protein. The sample shows over 130,000 distinct CDR3 sequences, about 39% of them seen only once. This clonotype showed up just a few times. The antigen is undetermined. CDR3 length: 13 residues. J was trimmed by 0 bases and V by 8 bases; bases with no gene match: 1. Germline CDR1 is MNHNS and CDR2 is SASEGT. The chain is built from TRBV6-1 and TRBJ2-7, with TRBD1 identical over 10 bases. The specimen was glioma tissue, nonneoplastic brain tissue, or PBMCs (not recorded which). This receptor was identified in a human donor with low-grade glioma or glioblastoma, undergoing nonglioma brain surgery, or in good health (not recorded which). The DNA for the CDR3 is TGTGCCAGCCGGACAGGGGGCTCCTACGAGCAGTACTTC. Translated, it gives CASRTGGSYEQYF.